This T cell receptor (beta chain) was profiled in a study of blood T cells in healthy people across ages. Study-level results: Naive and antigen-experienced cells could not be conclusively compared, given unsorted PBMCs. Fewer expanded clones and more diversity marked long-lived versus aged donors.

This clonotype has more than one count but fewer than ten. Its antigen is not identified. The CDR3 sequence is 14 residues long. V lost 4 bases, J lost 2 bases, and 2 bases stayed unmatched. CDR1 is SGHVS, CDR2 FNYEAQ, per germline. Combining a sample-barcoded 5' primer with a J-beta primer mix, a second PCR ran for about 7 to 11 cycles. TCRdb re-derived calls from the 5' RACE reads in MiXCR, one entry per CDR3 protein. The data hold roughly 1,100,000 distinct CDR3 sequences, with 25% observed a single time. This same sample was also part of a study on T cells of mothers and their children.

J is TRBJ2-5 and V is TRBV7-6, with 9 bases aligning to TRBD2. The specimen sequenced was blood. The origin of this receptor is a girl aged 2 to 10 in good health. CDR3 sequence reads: CASSWAGGQETQYF. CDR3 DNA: TGTGCCAGCAGCTGGGCGGGGGGGCAAGAGACCCAGTACTTC.